This TCR beta chain is drawn from a study of T cells after yellow fever vaccination. Broader study findings: CD4 and CD8 compartments shared a small share of clonotypes, likely from convergent recombination.

TCRdb re-called the 5' RACE reads with MiXCR, one entry per CDR3 protein. The sample consists of 150,000 to 200,000 distinct CDR3 sequences, approximately 6.2% of them appearing once. V lost 3 bases, J lost 0 bases, and 8 bases stayed unmatched. The CDR3 sequence is 18 residues long. The germline V gene encodes CDR1 DFQATT and CDR2 SNEGSKA (reference sequence). This clonotype has at least ten counts. The antigen remains undetermined. The clonotype originates from a man aged 18 to 29 who received the YFV17D yellow fever vaccine. The material was CD4+ T cells sorted from PBMCs, obtained on the day of the first yellow fever vaccination. This chain links TRBV20-1 with TRBJ2-1; 13 bases are shared with TRBD2. CDR3 in amino acids: CSASRTSGGQSSYNEQFF. CDR3 bases: TGCAGTGCTAGTCGGACTAGCGGGGGCCAGAGCTCCTACAATGAGCAGTTCTTC.